This TCR beta chain was captured in a study of T cell responses to AZD1222 COVID-19 vaccine. Study findings and constraints: The donors showed a predominance of white British ancestry and of females, with possible underestimation of clonal diversity. Regions 160-218 and 743-854 held dominance among vaccine-associated CD4 TCRs, which spanned spike.

With regard to this clone: Antigen specificity is unknown.

TCRdb's copy holds only in-frame clones and misses some; the assay was immunoSEQ multiplex PCR. The sample contains about 150,000 clones, less than 90% of which appear only once. The source was peripheral blood, collected after recovery from COVID-19. The TCR was taken from an adult who had recovered from COVID-19.

CDR3 DNA sequence: TGTGCCAGCAGCTTAGCGCTCGCCCAGGGTGGATCACCCCTCCACTTT. Its translation is CASSLALAQGGSPLHF. The chain uses TRBV7-8 and TRBJ1-6; D possibly corresponds to TRBD1 (5 bases). Deletions cut 0 bases from V and 10 bases from J, with 16 bases between. The CDR3 consists of 16 residues. Looked up from germline, CDR1 is SGHVS and CDR2 is FQNEAQ. Filled out from reference TRBV7-8 and TRBJ1-6, the complete variable domain reads GAGVSQSPRYKVAKRGQDVALRCDPISGHVSLFWYQQALGQGPEFLTYFQNEAQLDKSGLPSDRFFAERPEGSVSTLKIQRTQQEDSAVYLCASSLALAQGGSPLHFGNGTRLTVT.